This T cell receptor (beta chain) was identified in a study of blood T cell repertoires in COVID-19. At the level of the study: Acute-phase and convalescent COVID-19 samples originated in the United States, Italy and Spain. T cells, B-cell-depleted T cells, or PBMCs supplied cDNA or gDNA.

V was shortened by 3 bases and J by 10 bases, with 13 bases between the two germline ends. The CDR3 spans 13 residues. Original methodology: Quantification of nucleated cells was approximated via reference gene primer amplification. This table comes from immunoSEQ multiplex PCR, and its TCRdb copy is limited to in-frame clones, with some not included. V and J calls and clone size are copied from that table; D and trimming were computed from the DNA. The sample contains hundreds of thousands of clones, around 80% of which appear only once. This clone was counted a single time. The receptor was isolated from a woman older than 75 with active or convalescent COVID-19. Sequencing input: peripheral blood. This chain links TRBV12-3 or TRBV12-4 with TRBJ2-1; perhaps TRBD2 as D (5 bases). The CDR3 here is CASSLQRGWEQFF. The CDR3 nucleotides read TGTGCCAGCAGTTTGCAGAGAGGGTGGGAGCAGTTCTTC.